Following are 13 T cell receptor beta chains from one sample sequenced in a study of blood T cell repertoires in COVID-19. The protocol was immunoSEQ multiplex PCR, while the TCRdb copy is restricted to in-frame clones and leaves out a portion. The sample consists of some 41,000 clones, roughly 84% of them appearing once. The specimen sequenced was peripheral blood. Receptor source: a woman in her 70s with acute or convalescent COVID-19.

The chain employs TRBV12-3 or TRBV12-4 and TRBJ1-2; the D gene is possibly TRBD1 (5 bases). The CDR3 runs to 11 residues. Trimming left V 8 bases short and J 4 bases short, with 8 bases between. DNA for the CDR3: TGTGCCAGCGGGGCTGGCTATGGCTACACCTTC. This gives the protein CASGAGYGYTF.

V usage is TRBV6-5 and J usage is TRBJ2-1; 7 nucleotides line up with TRBD2. This CDR3 has 15 amino acids. With 4 bases clipped from V and 6 bases from J, the junction kept 9 bases outside the gene matches. Germline V gene data show CDR1 as MNHEY and CDR2 as SVGAGI. CDR3 protein: CASSSYMGGGNEQFF. In DNA form, the CDR3 reads TGTGCCAGCAGTTCCTACATGGGCGGGGGCAATGAGCAGTTCTTC.

In this sample, this clone turned up once. This sequence joins TRBV10-3 and TRBJ1-5, with 10 nucleotides matching TRBD1. V dropped 6 bases and J dropped 3; count of bases not matched to a gene: 5. CDR3 length: 15 amino acids. In germline, CDR1 is ENHRY, CDR2 SYGVKD. CDR3 residues: CAISQGTGDNQPQHF. The DNA of the CDR3 is TGTGCCATCAGCCAAGGGACAGGGGACAATCAGCCCCAGCATTTT.

The rearrangement links TRBV7-9 to TRBJ2-1; weak D call: TRBD2 (6 bases). The germline V gene encodes CDR1 SEHNR and CDR2 FQNEAQ (reference sequence). The length of the CDR3 is 15 residues. V was clipped by 6 bases and J by 2 bases, with 14 bases between them. The CDR3 DNA reads as TGTGCCAGCAGAATTGGGGGGAGCCCCTACAATGAGCAGTTCTTC. It translates to CASRIGGSPYNEQFF.

The chain recombines TRBV6-5 with TRBJ1-6, with D possibly matching TRBD1 (5 bases). V was cut by 1 base and J by 10 bases, with 11 bases left in between. Germline V CDR1 and CDR2: MNHEY, SVGAGI. The CDR3 has 14 amino acids. The CDR3 bases are TGTGCCAGCAGTTACTGGGGCGCCTCCTCACCCCTCCACTTT. Protein: CASSYWGASSPLHF.

This clone was counted only a few times. The chain is built from TRBV2 and TRBJ2-6; TRBD2 might be the D (5 bases). The V end lost 6 bases, the J end lost 3 bases, and 15 bases lay between the germline ends. This CDR3 spans 16 amino acids. Germline CDR1 and CDR2: SNHLY and FYNNEI. This CDR3 reads CASRRGLASGANVLTF. In nucleotides, the CDR3 is TGTGCCAGCAGACGAGGGCTCGCCAGTGGGGCCAACGTCCTGACTTTC.

This clone appeared a few times. The chain links TRBV7-3 to TRBJ2-1; 9 bases agree with TRBD1. The V and J ends lost 3 bases and 5 bases, in that order; junction bases with no gene match: 2. The CDR3 has 14 residues. CDR1 is SGHTA and CDR2 is FQGTGA in the germline V gene. Here the CDR3 reads CASSLGQGHNEQFF. The DNA of the CDR3 is TGTGCCAGCAGCTTGGGACAGGGACACAATGAGCAGTTCTTC.

This clone turned up a few times. The genes are TRBV7-3 and TRBJ2-3; D not certain. Trimming removed 5 bases from V and 2 bases from J, with 5 bases in between. There are 12 residues in the CDR3. CDR1 SGHTA and CDR2 FQGTGA come from the germline V gene. The CDR3 bases are TGTGCCAGCAGCCAGAACACAGATACGCAGTATTTT. Amino acids: CASSQNTDTQYF.

The chain is built from TRBV27 and TRBJ1-2; D unresolved. CDR3 length: 15 amino acids. Germline V gene sequence: CDR1 MNHEY, CDR2 SMNVEV (reference sequence). Trimming left V 5 bases short and J 2 bases short, with 15 bases between. The CDR3 DNA follows: TGTGCCAGCAGTCCCAGAGGAGCCAGAAACTATGGCTACACCTTC. The encoded protein is CASSPRGARNYGYTF.

The rearrangement joins TRBV3-1 (or the pseudogene TRBV3-2) to TRBJ1-5; no definite D call. The length of the CDR3 is 14 residues. V was shortened by 6 bases and J by 10 bases, with 19 bases between the two germline ends. Germline V CDR1 and CDR2: LGHDT, YNNKEL (reference sequence). The CDR3 is CASSSGGVNRPQHF. For the CDR3, the DNA is TGTGCCAGCAGTTCCGGAGGAGTTAATCGACCCCAGCATTTT.

This clone was counted only a few times. The rearrangement uses TRBV7-9 and TRBJ1-2; a possible D gene is TRBD1 (5 bases). Germline CDR1 is SEHNR and CDR2 is FQNEAQ (reference sequence). The CDR3 extends over 15 amino acids. Trimming removed 5 bases from V and 4 bases from J, with 17 bases in between. CDR3 in amino acids: CASSPRTGVSYGYTF. CDR3 DNA: TGTGCCAGCAGCCCCCGAACAGGCGTTTCCTATGGCTACACCTTC.

This chain uses TRBV3-1 (or the pseudogene TRBV3-2) with TRBJ2-1, with 9 bases matching TRBD2. CDR1 LGHDT and CDR2 YNNKEL come from the germline V gene (reference sequence). V shed 1 base and J 7 bases; nucleotides not matched to a gene: 8. The CDR3 is 16 residues long. In DNA form, the CDR3 reads TGTGCCAGCAGCCAAGGGGCCGCGGGAGGGGGAAATGAGCAGTTCTTC. It specifies CASSQGAAGGGNEQFF.

The chain couples TRBV5-1 to TRBJ2-3, with 9 bases that match TRBD1. Per germline, CDR1 SGHRS and CDR2 YFSETQ. This CDR3 has 14 amino acids. Trimming took 4 bases from V and 2 from J; bases not matched to a gene: 2. The CDR3 region has the DNA TGCGCCAGCAGCGACAGGGGGGACACAGATACGCAGTATTTT. Protein product: CASSDRGDTDTQYF. Using reference TRBV5-1 and TRBJ2-3 for the parts outside the CDR3, the full variable domain is KAGVTQTPRYLIKTRGQQVTLSCSPISGHRSVSWYQQTPGQGLQFLFEYFSETQRNKGNFPGRFSGRQFSNSRSEMNVSTLELGDSALYLCASSDRGDTDTQYFGPGTRLTVL.